This TCR beta chain was retrieved from a study of T cells in Graves' hyperthyroidism and ophthalmopathy. Study as a whole: Blood was drawn when the patient was first diagnosed and still untreated. Notes on the study in general: Most clonotypes expanded in thyroid above 0.001 were likewise present in blood.

Template material for amplifying TCR beta CDR3 regions consisted of RNA transcripts. A first-round RT-PCR of the TCR CDR3 used the HTBI primer set. TCRdb passed the multiplex PCR reads through MiXCR, listing each CDR3 protein once. Of 460,000 or so distinct CDR3 sequences in the sample, around 14% were seen once. This clonotype was counted many times. Its antigen is unidentified. Investigators excluded patients with uncontrolled infection, other autoimmune disease, pregnancy or lactation. Source material for PBMCs was 9 to 10 ml fresh peripheral blood. Sequencing was done on a sample of blood. The clonotype was recovered from a woman between 18 and 29 years old with Graves' hyperthyroidism.

CDR3 DNA sequence: TGTGCCAGCAGTTACCGAAGGGCTGAAGCTTTCTTT. This gives the protein CASSYRRAEAFF. V usage is TRBV6-2 or TRBV6-3 and J usage is TRBJ1-1; D call uncertain. The V end lost 2 bases, the J end lost 6 bases, and 7 bases lay between the germline ends. The CDR3 spans 12 residues. The germline V gene encodes CDR1 MNHEY and CDR2 SVGEGT.